Described below is a single T cell receptor beta chain sequence and its context. The V end was cut by 3 bases, the J end by 2 bases, with 8 bases between. Germline V gene lookup returns CDR1 MNHNS and CDR2 SASEGT. The CDR3 sequence is 14 residues long. The data derive from a study of blood T cells in healthy people across ages. A second PCR of about 6 to 12 cycles used a sample-barcoded 5' primer and a J-beta primer mix. Per sample, CDR3-containing paired-end reads numbered at least 2.5 million. TCRdb analysed the 5' RACE reads with MiXCR anew, one entry per CDR3 protein. The sample holds approximately 880,000 distinct CDR3 sequences; about 48% are singletons and the top ten take under 15%.

The origin of this receptor is a man aged 25-40 years in good health. This sequence joins TRBV6-1 and TRBJ1-3; D uncertain. Sequencing was carried out using blood. CDR3 in DNA: TGTGCCAGCAGTGACGAAGGGACTGGAAACACCATATATTTT. Translating gives CASSDEGTGNTIYF.